Listed below are T cell receptor beta chains from one sample, sequenced in a study of sequential checkpoint blockade in melanoma. TCRdb's copy holds only in-frame clones and misses some; the assay was immunoSEQ multiplex PCR. Of around 18,000 clones listed, about 74% were seen once; the top ten hold 34%. The sequencing here drew on CD8+ T cells sorted from blood (inferred from file names), taken from a patient given nivolumab and ipilimumab in sequence. These receptors were obtained from a human donor with melanoma. The conserved cysteine and the conserved F or W are not part of the CDR3 here. Part of the rows lack a size; the others show once, few, many or a class for expanded clones.

V,size,J,CDR3
TRBV7-6,NA,TRBJ2-7,ASSFGTESSYEQY
TRBV11-2,few,TRBJ2-7,ASSPLDSYEQY
TRBV7-5,NA,TRBJ2-7,ARSLMRGSSYEQY
TRBV27,few,TRBJ2-7,ASTQGAAQSYEQY
TRBV11-3,NA,TRBJ2-1,ASSLGAGTGGSYNEQF
TRBV19,NA,TRBJ2-3,ASSSRTLSASTDTQY
TRBV10-2,NA,TRBJ2-2,ASSEGSDYTGELF
TRBV19,NA,TRBJ2-1,ASSTRSSYEQF
TRBV28,few,TRBJ2-7,ASSFGRVEEQY
TRBV4-1,NA,TRBJ2-1,ASSLGPGNREKYNEQF
TRBV6-5,NA,TRBJ2-5,ASSYTEFQETQY
TRBV6-6,NA,TRBJ2-7,ASSLTGDEQY
TRBV4-2,few,TRBJ2-7,ASSLGGGYEQY
TRBV5-4,once,TRBJ2-3,ASSLGQGAVEDTQY